The 20 T cell receptor beta chains below come from one sample, sequenced in a study of beta chain features in type 1 diabetes. Study conclusions and caveats: Within each of all four CD4+ subsets, Type 1 diabetes patients had TCRB CDR3s that were moderately but significantly shorter.

The entirety of the isolated RNA underwent reverse transcription, so expressed TCRB transcripts were sequenced. The table came from immunoSEQ multiplex PCR; TCRdb's copy has only in-frame clones and leaves some out. The sample includes 20,000 to 25,000 clones, 68% of them seen just once. These receptors have no identified antigens. The specimen was stem cell memory CD4+ T cells from blood. The source is a middle-aged woman with type 1 diabetes.

This chain connects TRBV28 to TRBJ2-3, with a weak D call TRBD2 (7 bases). Germline values: CDR1 MDHEN, CDR2 SYDVKM. The CDR3 extends over 16 amino acids. The ends were cut back, 6 bases at V and 1 base at J, with 17 bases in the middle. In nucleotides, the CDR3 is TGTGCCAGCAGCCTAGGGGGGGCGTGGGGCACAGATACGCAGTATTTT. Translation: CASSLGGAWGTDTQYF.

The V and J genes are TRBV30 and TRBJ2-5; D gene ambiguous. The V end was cut by 5 bases, the J end by 4 bases, with 11 bases between. The CDR3 extends over 12 amino acids. Germline V lookup: CDR1 GTSNPN, CDR2 SVGIG (reference sequence). The CDR3 coding sequence is TGTGCCTGGTCGAGATCAGGAGAGACCCAGTACTTC. Its protein is CAWSRSGETQYF. Complete variable domain (other parts from reference TRBV30 and TRBJ2-5): SQTIHQWPATLVQPVGSPLSLECTVEGTSNPNLYWYRQAAGRGLQLLFYSVGIGQISSEVPQNLSASRPQDRQFILSSKKLLLSDSGFYLCAWSRSGETQYFGPGTRLLVL.

The J gene is TRBJ2-3, the V gene TRBV4-3, with 12 bases lining up with TRBD1. This CDR3 region has 17 residues. CDR1 and CDR2 from the germline V gene are LGHNA and YSLEER. Trimming removed 5 bases from V and 6 bases from J; junction bases left unmatched: 12. This CDR3 reads CASSSQTGTGGWDTQYF. The CDR3 nucleotides are TGCGCCAGCAGCTCACAGACCGGGACAGGGGGCTGGGATACGCAGTATTTT.

J is TRBJ2-1 and V is TRBV7-4; 9 nucleotides match TRBD2. Germline V CDR1 and CDR2: SGHVT, SQSDAQ. The CDR3 extends over 15 amino acids. With 9 bases clipped from V and 4 bases from J, the junction kept 10 bases outside the gene matches. The CDR3 reads CARPPGGRGYNEQFF. In nucleotides, the CDR3 is TGTGCCAGACCCCCGGGCGGGAGGGGTTACAATGAGCAGTTCTTC.

This clone was seen only a few times. V gene TRBV21-1 combines with J gene TRBJ1-5; TRBD1, the D gene given by the table, was not confirmed from the DNA. TRBV21-1 corresponds to a pseudogene. The length of the CDR3 is 16 residues. The CDR3, as DNA: TGTGCCAGCAAAAGAGTCGCCAGGCCGTGCAATCAGCCCCAGCATTTT. This gives the protein CASKRVARPCNQPQHF.

The J gene is TRBJ1-1, the V gene TRBV7-3; TRBD1 matches at 10 bases. In germline, CDR1 is SGHTA, CDR2 FQGTGA. The CDR3 sequence is 15 residues long. With V trimmed by 0 bases and J by 3 bases, 1 base remained unmatched. The CDR3 loop reads CASSLTGQGHTEAFF. The CDR3 nucleotides read TGTGCCAGCAGCTTAACGGGACAGGGGCACACTGAAGCTTTCTTT.

The chain joins TRBV7-2 to TRBJ1-3, with a possible D match to TRBD1 (5 bases). Trimming pared 1 base from V and 4 bases from J, leaving 14 bases between. CDR1 and CDR2 from the germline V gene are SGHTA and FQGNSA. The CDR3 is 16 amino acids. The CDR3 coding sequence is TGTGCCAGCAGCTTAGATAGTGGGGGGACGGGAAACACCATATATTTT. It is translated as CASSLDSGGTGNTIYF.

The V and J genes are TRBV18 and TRBJ1-3; TRBD1 matches 9 bases. This CDR3 has 16 amino acids. Germline V CDR1 and CDR2: KGHSH, LQKENI. The ends lost 2 bases at V and 8 bases at J; junction bases unmatched: 10. In nucleotides, the CDR3 is TGTGCCAGCTCACCAGAAGCACAGGGGGCAATTGACACCATATATTTT. Protein: CASSPEAQGAIDTIYF.

The chain is built from TRBV28 and TRBJ1-2; 7 bases are a match to TRBD1. The germline gives CDR1 MDHEN, CDR2 SYDVKM. Unmatched junction bases numbered 6, after V lost 6 bases and J lost 5 bases. CDR3 length equals 13 residues. CDR3 nucleotides: TGTGCCAGCAGCCTGGGACAGCAATATGGCTACACCTTC. Translation: CASSLGQQYGYTF.

The chain recombines TRBV9 with TRBJ2-2, with TRBD1 as a possible D gene (5 bases). Germline values: CDR1 SGDLS, CDR2 YYNGEE. This CDR3 region has 15 residues. V was clipped by 0 bases and J by 1 base, with 7 bases between them. The CDR3 sequence is CASSVAGMNTGELFF. The CDR3 nucleotides read TGTGCCAGCAGCGTAGCAGGGATGAACACCGGGGAGCTGTTTTTT.

This chain connects TRBV10-3 to TRBJ1-3, with 7 bases matching TRBD1. The J segment lost 7 bases and the V segment lost 2 bases, leaving 5 bases of the junction unmatched. Germline V gene sequence: CDR1 ENHRY, CDR2 SYGVKD. The CDR3 length is 14 residues. DNA for the CDR3: TGTGCCATCAGTGAGGGGGACAGATGGAACACCATATATTTT. Translation gives CAISEGDRWNTIYF.

This clone was seen more than once but under ten times. The chain employs TRBV7-9 and TRBJ1-1; the D is unclear. This CDR3 comprises 15 residues. The V gene lost 1 base and the J gene lost 4 bases, with 13 bases spanning the gap. CDR1 and CDR2 from the germline V gene are SEHNR and FQNEAQ (reference sequence). CDR3 in amino acids: CASSLDGYGGTEAFF. The DNA for the CDR3 is TGTGCCAGCAGCTTAGACGGTTACGGAGGCACTGAAGCTTTCTTT. The full variable domain, completed using reference TRBV7-9 and TRBJ1-1, is DTGVSQNPRHKITKRGQNVTFRCDPISEHNRLYWYRQTLGQGPEFLTYFQNEAQLEKSRLLSDRFSAERPKGSFSTLEIQRTEQGDSAMYLCASSLDGYGGTEAFFGQGTRLTVV.

J is TRBJ2-3 and V is TRBV18; tentatively, D is TRBD2 (5 bases). Germline V CDR1 and CDR2: KGHSH, LQKENI. Between the trimmed V and J ends, which lost 6 bases and 10 bases, there was a span of 20 bases. CDR3 length: 14 residues. CDR3 nucleotide sequence: TGTGCCAGCTCCTCCCGGGAAAAGGATACGCCGCAGTATTTT. This gives the protein CASSSREKDTPQYF.

V gene TRBV28 combines with J gene TRBJ1-2; 7 positions match TRBD1. CDR1 MDHEN and CDR2 SYDVKM come from the germline V gene. This CDR3 is 17 amino acids long. Trimming took 4 bases from V and 4 from J; bases not matched to a gene: 15. The CDR3 spells CASSSKGTAKRPYGYTF. CDR3 nucleotide sequence: TGTGCCAGCAGTTCGAAGGGGACAGCTAAACGACCCTATGGCTACACCTTC.

This chain links TRBV30 with TRBJ1-5; 7 bases match TRBD1. The germline gives CDR1 GTSNPN, CDR2 SVGIG (reference sequence). V dropped 2 bases and J dropped 7; count of bases not matched to a gene: 8. The CDR3 is made up of 14 amino acids. CDR3 sequence reads: CAWSRGRVNQPQHF. The CDR3 DNA sequence: TGTGCCTGGAGTAGGGGGCGAGTTAACCAGCCCCAGCATTTT. The entire variable domain, with the rest obtained from reference TRBV30 and TRBJ1-5, is as follows: SQTIHQWPATLVQPVGSPLSLECTVEGTSNPNLYWYRQAAGRGLQLLFYSVGIGQISSEVPQNLSASRPQDRQFILSSKKLLLSDSGFYLCAWSRGRVNQPQHFGDGTRLSIL.

The CDR3 coding sequence is TGTGCCAGCTCACCAAGCGGGGGAGGAAATGAGCAGTTCTTC. Its translation: CASSPSGGGNEQFF. This chain joins TRBV18 and TRBJ2-1; 8 nucleotides match TRBD2. V shed 2 bases and J 7 bases; nucleotides not matched to a gene: 4. Per the germline V gene, CDR1 is KGHSH and CDR2 is LQKENI. This CDR3 comprises 14 residues.

This sequence joins TRBV30 and TRBJ2-7; D perhaps matches TRBD2 (6 bases). The V gene's germline CDR1 is GTSNPN and CDR2 SVGIG (reference sequence). Trimming pared 0 bases from V and 7 bases from J, leaving 16 bases between. CDR3 size: 14 residues. The CDR3 region has the DNA TGTGCCTGGAGTGTAGGGACTGCCTGGGGGGAGCAGTACTTC. It translates to CAWSVGTAWGEQYF.

This clone turned up a few times. The chain carries TRBV5-1 and TRBJ2-7; maybe TRBD2 (6 bases). Germline lookup yields CDR1 SGHRS and CDR2 YFSETQ. The CDR3 spans 12 residues. The ends were cut back, 0 bases at V and 6 bases at J, with 7 bases in the middle. This chain's CDR3 is CASSLAGSEQYF. The CDR3 nucleotides are TGCGCCAGCAGCTTGGCCGGGAGCGAGCAGTACTTC.

The CDR3 DNA reads as TGTGCCAGCAGCCAGGGACTAGCGGGCAGCTCCTACAATGAGCAGTTCTTC. Translation: CASSQGLAGSSYNEQFF. This chain connects TRBV5-4 to TRBJ2-1, with TRBD2 identical over 12 bases. Germline V gives CDR1 SGHNT, CDR2 YYREEE (reference sequence). The V segment lost 4 bases and the J segment 0 bases; nucleotides outside the gene matches: 5. The CDR3 is 17 amino acids.

The chain uses TRBV5-1 and TRBJ2-3; 7 bases are a match to TRBD2. Germline V lookup: CDR1 SGHRS, CDR2 YFSETQ. V shed 0 bases and J 6 bases; nucleotides not matched to a gene: 7. There are 15 residues in the CDR3. CDR3: CASSLVSSGHDTQYF. The CDR3 DNA sequence: TGCGCCAGCAGCTTGGTTTCTAGCGGACATGATACGCAGTATTTT.